These 28 T cell receptor beta chains originate from one sample sequenced in a study of cytomegalovirus exposure and HLA in healthy donors. 13 Jbeta primers and 60 Vbeta primers were used for the PCR. Measured with immunoSEQ multiplex PCR; TCRdb has only the in-frame clones, and not every one. The table shows tens of thousands of clones, with approximately 76% occurring only once. The specimen was PBMCs. These receptors were collected from a man between 45 and 60 years old in good health and CMV-seronegative.

The chain links TRBV11-2 to TRBJ2-5, with TRBD1 matching over 10 bases. The DNA end is a closer match to TRBJ2-7, so the J assignment may be wrong. From germline, CDR1 is SGHAT and CDR2 FQNNGV. The CDR3 consists of 13 residues. CDR3 nucleotides: TGTGCCAGCAGCCGGGACAGGGGCTACGAGCAGTACTTC. This translates into CASSRDRGYEQYF.

This sequence joins TRBV21-1 and TRBJ1-1. TRBV21-1 is deemed a pseudogene. The length of the CDR3 is 14 residues. The CDR3: CASSKPRGSTEAFF. The CDR3 nucleotides are TGTGCCAGCAGCAAACCCCGGGGGAGCACTGAAGCTTTCTTT.

This chain uses TRBV29-1 with TRBJ1-1; TRBD1 matches at 8 bases. Germline CDR1 is SQVTM and CDR2 is ANQGSEA. The CDR3 is 12 residues long. V was pared by 6 bases and J by 0 bases, with 0 bases of the junction left unmatched. Here the CDR3 DNA reads TGCAGCGTGGGACAGGTGAACACTGAAGCTTTCTTT. Encoded protein: CSVGQVNTEAFF.

In this sample, this clone turned up once. The gene calls are TRBV10-3 and TRBJ2-3, with 13 bases identical to TRBD2. V lost 0 bases, J lost 3 bases, and 9 bases stayed unmatched. The CDR3 loop spans 19 amino acids. Germline CDR1 is ENHRY and CDR2 is SYGVKD. CDR3 residues: CAISESWTSGGRRTDTQYF. CDR3 nucleotides: TGTGCCATCAGTGAGTCTTGGACTAGCGGGGGTAGAAGGACAGATACGCAGTATTTT.

This clone was recorded a few times. J is TRBJ1-4 and V is TRBV19; a weak D match, TRBD1 (5 bases). The V end was cut by 5 bases, the J end by 4 bases, with 11 bases between. The CDR3 has 14 residues. Germline CDR1 is LNHDA and CDR2 is SQIVND (reference sequence). The DNA of the CDR3 is TGTGCCAGTAGTGGGCACAGGCTTAATGAAAAACTGTTTTTT. Translation gives CASSGHRLNEKLFF.

V gene TRBV7-8 combines with J gene TRBJ2-2; 9 bases are a match to TRBD2. This CDR3 region has 18 residues. Germline loops: CDR1 SGHVS, CDR2 FQNEAQ. V shed 0 bases and J 6 bases; nucleotides not matched to a gene: 11. In nucleotides, the CDR3 is TGTGCCAGCAGCTTAGCTATTCTAGCGGGGTCCTTTGCCGGGGAGCTGTTTTTT. Translating gives CASSLAILAGSFAGELFF.

This clone was found once. The rearrangement uses TRBV5-1 and TRBJ2-4, with TRBD2 identical over 14 bases. The CDR3 runs 17 residues. Germline V gene lookup returns CDR1 SGHRS and CDR2 YFSETQ. V trimming: 4 bases; J trimming: 9 bases; junction bases outside the gene matches: 12. CDR3 protein: CASSQTSGGAQVVIQYF. The CDR3 DNA reads as TGCGCCAGCAGCCAGACTAGCGGGGGGGCCCAGGTCGTCATTCAGTACTTC.

In its sample, this clone was seen once. The V and J genes are TRBV9 and TRBJ2-7; 9 positions agree with TRBD1. Germline CDR1 reads SGDLS; CDR2 reads YYNGEE. The CDR3 has 15 amino acids. With V trimmed by 3 bases and J by 3 bases, 7 bases remained unmatched. The CDR3 DNA follows: TGTGCCAGCAGCGCGGGACAGGGTACGATCTACGAGCAGTACTTC. Protein sequence: CASSAGQGTIYEQYF. The full variable domain, with the rest looked up from reference TRBV9 and TRBJ2-7, is DSGVTQTPKHLITATGQRVTLRCSPRSGDLSVYWYQQSLDQGLQFLIQYYNGEERAKGNILERFSAQQFPDLHSELNLSSLELGDSALYFCASSAGQGTIYEQYFGPGTRLTVT.

J is TRBJ1-5 and V is TRBV5-4; 8 bases align to TRBD1. With 4 bases clipped from V and 8 bases from J, the junction kept 11 bases outside the gene matches. Germline CDR1 is SGHNT and CDR2 is YYREEE (reference sequence). This CDR3 is 15 amino acids long. This CDR3 reads CASSQDRGANKPQHF. The CDR3 nucleotides are TGTGCCAGCAGCCAAGACAGGGGTGCTAATAAGCCCCAGCATTTT.

The chain has TRBV5-4 and TRBJ2-5; D perhaps matches TRBD1 (7 bases). The CDR3 is 15 amino acids. Germline CDR1 is SGHNT and CDR2 is YYREEE (reference sequence). V dropped 1 base and J dropped 5 bases, with 15 bases sitting between them. The CDR3 region is CASSLSRGAGETQYF. CDR3 coding DNA: TGTGCCAGCAGCTTGAGCAGGGGGGCCGGGGAGACCCAGTACTTC.

With regard to this clone: Germline is not matched at one junction end, which may reflect a read error. The V and J genes are TRBV6-1 and TRBJ2-5, with TRBD2 matching over 8 bases. CDR1 and CDR2 from the germline V gene are MNHNS and SASEGT. The CDR3 contains 14 residues. DNA for the CDR3: TGTGCCAGCAGTGAAGGGGGTAGCGGGGAAACGGGGAACTTC. Translation gives CASSEGGSGETGNF.

The chain has TRBV9 and TRBJ2-1, with 11 bases that match TRBD2. V gave up 1 base and J gave up 3 bases; unmatched junction bases: 6. The CDR3 loop spans 17 amino acids. Germline V lookup: CDR1 SGDLS, CDR2 YYNGEE. The CDR3 DNA follows: TGTGCCAGCAGCGTACGGGCTAGCGGGGGGTACTACAATGAGCAGTTCTTC. Residues: CASSVRASGGYYNEQFF. Drawing the rest from reference TRBV9 and TRBJ2-1, the complete variable domain is DSGVTQTPKHLITATGQRVTLRCSPRSGDLSVYWYQQSLDQGLQFLIQYYNGEERAKGNILERFSAQQFPDLHSELNLSSLELGDSALYFCASSVRASGGYYNEQFFGPGTRLTVL.

J is TRBJ1-5 and V is TRBV7-9; D might be TRBD1 (6 bases). Germline-derived CDR1 and CDR2 are SEHNR and FQNEAQ (reference sequence). The CDR3 is made up of 14 amino acids. Trimming stripped 0 bases from V and 7 bases from J, with 10 bases between. This CDR3 reads CASSLAGAGQPQHF. The CDR3 coding sequence is TGTGCCAGCAGCTTAGCGGGGGCTGGGCAGCCCCAGCATTTT.

J is TRBJ1-2 and V is TRBV6-5; D call uncertain. V was trimmed by 2 bases and J by 8 bases, leaving 18 bases between them. The CDR3 covers 15 residues. Looked up from germline, CDR1 is MNHEY and CDR2 is SVGAGI. The CDR3 here is CASSYAVGSTGGYTF. The DNA for the CDR3 is TGTGCCAGCAGTTACGCAGTTGGCAGCACGGGAGGCTACACCTTC.

This clone was detected only a few times. This chain connects TRBV25-1 to TRBJ2-2; D perhaps matches TRBD2 (6 bases). The CDR3 contains 14 residues. The V end was cut by 3 bases, the J end by 5 bases, with 10 bases between. The germline CDR1 and CDR2 sequences are MGHDK and SYGVNS. CDR3 sequence (DNA): TGTGCCAGCAGTGATGGGGGGAGGACCGGGGAGCTGTTTTTT. Its translation is CASSDGGRTGELFF.

This clone occurred once. The chain uses TRBV5-6 and TRBJ1-3; D not resolved. V was pared by 4 bases and J by 4 bases, with 12 bases between. Germline lookup yields CDR1 SGHDT and CDR2 YYEEEE. The length of the CDR3 is 14 residues. The CDR3 here is CASSPQMNGNTIYF. In DNA, the CDR3 is TGTGCCAGCAGCCCACAGATGAACGGAAACACCATATATTTT.

This clone has more than one count but fewer than ten. This chain joins TRBV7-6 and TRBJ1-5; TRBD1 matches 12 bases. V shed 3 bases, J shed 6 bases, and the junction held 6 bases outside the gene matches. CDR1 and CDR2 from the germline V gene are SGHVS and FNYEAQ. The CDR3 sequence is 16 residues long. CDR3 amino acids: CASSLGQGAGGQPQHF. For the CDR3, the DNA is TGTGCCAGCAGCTTGGGACAGGGGGCGGGTGGTCAGCCCCAGCATTTT.

The table lists this clone with a few counts. This chain joins TRBV30 and TRBJ2-2; D uncertain. Germline V CDR1 and CDR2: GTSNPN, SVGIG (reference sequence). The CDR3 sequence is 13 residues long. V lost 2 bases to trimming and J lost 5 bases, with 9 bases between them. DNA for the CDR3: TGTGCCTGGAGTCACTCAGGAACCGGGGAGCTGTTTTTT. Residues: CAWSHSGTGELFF.

This chain connects TRBV27 to TRBJ1-2; TRBD1 is a possible D gene (6 bases). Trimming took off 4 bases at V and 8 bases at J, with 14 bases between the two ends. The CDR3 consists of 13 residues. Germline CDR1 and CDR2: MNHEY and SMNVEV (reference sequence). Written as DNA, the CDR3 is TGTGCCAGCAGTTCCGGGGGGCGCAGGGGCTACACCTTC. This gives the protein CASSSGGRRGYTF.

The DNA of the CDR3 is TGTGCCATCAGCCCGGGACAGATTAACTATGGCTACACCTTC. Translated: CAISPGQINYGYTF. The V gene is TRBV10-3, the J gene TRBJ1-2; 7 bases are shared with TRBD1. The CDR3 extends over 14 amino acids. J was trimmed by 1 base and V by 6 bases; bases with no gene match: 5. Germline loops: CDR1 ENHRY, CDR2 SYGVKD.

This chain joins TRBV5-8 and TRBJ2-5, with 7 bases matching TRBD1. The CDR3 is 15 amino acids. The germline V gene has CDR1 SGHTS and CDR2 YDEGEE. Trimming at V came to 4 bases and at J to 2 bases, leaving 8 bases not matched to a gene. CDR3 nucleotides: TGTGCCAGCAGCACCGGGGACAGTCGGCAAGAGACCCAGTACTTC. Its translation: CASSTGDSRQETQYF.

The chain employs TRBV19 and TRBJ1-2, with 8 bases matching TRBD1. Germline CDR1 is LNHDA and CDR2 is SQIVND (reference sequence). The length of the CDR3 is 16 residues. The ends lost 5 bases at V and 1 base at J; junction bases unmatched: 9. The CDR3 protein is CASSASYRGNNYGYTF. The CDR3 bases are TGTGCCAGTAGTGCTTCTTACAGGGGGAATAACTATGGCTACACCTTC. Using reference TRBV19 and TRBJ1-2 for the parts outside the CDR3, the full variable domain is DGGITQSPKYLFRKEGQNVTLSCEQNLNHDAMYWYRQDPGQGLRLIYYSQIVNDFQKGDIAEGYSVSREKKESFPLTVTSAQKNPTAFYLCASSASYRGNNYGYTFGSGTRLTVV.

The chain couples TRBV30 to TRBJ1-5; no definite D call. CDR1 and CDR2 (germline): GTSNPN, SVGIG (reference sequence). The CDR3 has 15 amino acids. V dropped 5 bases and J dropped 0 bases, with 14 bases sitting between them. CDR3 DNA: TGTGCCTGGGCTAATGGCGGGGATAGCAATCAGCCCCAGCATTTT. It codes for CAWANGGDSNQPQHF.

J is TRBJ1-1 and V is TRBV5-6; 7 bases are shared with TRBD1. Germline V gene lookup returns CDR1 SGHDT and CDR2 YYEEEE. V shed 9 bases and J 1 base; nucleotides not matched to a gene: 6. The CDR3 runs 13 residues. CDR3 in amino acids: CATTYRGNTEAFF. CDR3 nucleotides: TGTGCCACGACTTACAGGGGGAACACTGAAGCTTTCTTT.

This clone was seen a handful of times. This rearrangement joins TRBV6-6 to TRBJ1-2; D is unclear. The germline V and J ends were trimmed by 5 bases and 4 bases, with 14 bases remaining between them. CDR3 length equals 14 residues. From germline, CDR1 is MNHNY and CDR2 SVGAGI (reference sequence). The CDR3 DNA is TGTGCCAGCAGTCCAGGACTGGAACGCTATGGCTACACCTTC. Protein: CASSPGLERYGYTF.

V usage is TRBV6-5 and J usage is TRBJ1-6, with no clear D. The CDR3 loop spans 14 amino acids. Germline lookup yields CDR1 MNHEY and CDR2 SVGAGI. The V gene lost 6 bases and the J gene lost 4 bases, with 10 bases spanning the gap. The CDR3 region has the DNA TGTGCCAGCAGCCTTTCTAATTATAATTCACCCCTCCACTTT. This codes for CASSLSNYNSPLHF.

The chain couples TRBV18 to TRBJ1-4; no definite D call. Germline-derived CDR1 and CDR2 are KGHSH and LQKENI. The CDR3 covers 13 residues. Trimming left V 4 bases short and J 6 bases short, with 9 bases between. CDR3 in amino acids: CASSQKDYEKLFF. The CDR3 coding sequence is TGTGCCAGCTCACAGAAGGACTATGAAAAACTGTTTTTT.

The CDR3 DNA reads TGTGCCAGCACCAATGGGGGGGGTGGAAACACCATATATTTT. Its protein is CASTNGGGGNTIYF. The V gene is TRBV28, the J gene TRBJ1-3; weak D call: TRBD1 (5 bases). The CDR3 loop spans 14 amino acids. Trimming removed 7 bases at V and 3 bases at J, with 13 bases between. CDR1 and CDR2 (germline): MDHEN, SYDVKM. Based on the CDR3 plus reference TRBV28 and TRBJ1-3, the full variable domain is DVKVTQSSRYLVKRTGEKVFLECVQDMDHENMFWYRQDPGLGLRLIYFSYDVKMKEKGDIPEGYSVSREKKERFSLILESASTNQTSMYLCASTNGGGGNTIYFGEGSWLTVV.